Following are 28 T cell receptor beta chains from one sample sequenced in a study of T cell responses to AZD1222 COVID-19 vaccine. The assay was immunoSEQ multiplex PCR, and TCRdb's table has in-frame clones only and misses some. The top ten hold about 19% of the sample, which has 90,000 or so clones, roughly 84% seen once. The sequences come from peripheral blood, collected on day 0 of AZD1222 vaccination. The source is an adult in good health.

CDR3 protein: CASSLEADNEQFF. The DNA of the CDR3 is TGTGCCAGCAGCTTAGAGGCGGACAATGAGCAGTTCTTC. The chain is built from TRBV11-2 and TRBJ2-1; D not resolved. Trimming pared 0 bases from V and 5 bases from J, leaving 5 bases between. The V gene's germline CDR1 is SGHAT and CDR2 FQNNGV. The CDR3 is 13 residues long.

V gene TRBV7-8 combines with J gene TRBJ1-1, with 7 bases lining up with TRBD1. With V trimmed by 5 bases and J by 4 bases, 4 bases remained unmatched. Per the germline V gene, CDR1 is SGHVS and CDR2 is FQNEAQ. The CDR3 is made up of 13 amino acids. The CDR3 sequence is CASSRQGGTEAFF. CDR3 coding DNA: TGTGCCAGCAGCCGACAGGGAGGCACTGAAGCTTTCTTT.

The chain carries TRBV18 and TRBJ2-1; 9 bases align to TRBD1. The germline V gene encodes CDR1 KGHSH and CDR2 LQKENI. Trimming cost V 3 bases and J 8 bases; bases outside gene matches: 5. CDR3 length equals 14 residues. The CDR3 nucleotides are TGTGCCAGCTCACCCGGGACAGGGTGGGATGAGCAGTTCTTC. It translates to CASSPGTGWDEQFF. The complete variable domain, with remaining parts taken from reference TRBV18 and TRBJ2-1, reads NAGVMQNPRHLVRRRGQEARLRCSPMKGHSHVYWYRQLPEEGLKFMVYLQKENIIDESGMPKERFSAEFPKEGPSILRIQQVVRGDSAAYFCASSPGTGWDEQFFGPGTRLTVL.

The chain couples TRBV19 to TRBJ2-3, with 7 bases that match TRBD2. The length of the CDR3 is 14 residues. From germline, CDR1 is LNHDA and CDR2 SQIVND (reference sequence). The V and J ends lost 4 bases and 4 bases, in that order; junction bases with no gene match: 5. For the CDR3, the DNA is TGTGCCAGTAGTAGCGGGCGGGAGCCAGATACGCAGTATTTT. Encoded protein: CASSSGREPDTQYF.

The gene calls are TRBV5-1 and TRBJ2-7; possibly TRBD2 for D (7 bases). The germline gives CDR1 SGHRS, CDR2 YFSETQ. V was clipped by 5 bases and J by 5 bases, with 20 bases between them. CDR3 size: 15 residues. The DNA for the CDR3 is TGCGCCAGCAGGTCCGGGGGGCGGCGGGAGAACGAGCAGTACTTC. Its translation: CASRSGGRRENEQYF.

The chain is built from TRBV6-5 and TRBJ1-2; D gene uncertain. The germline gives CDR1 MNHEY, CDR2 SVGAGI. This CDR3 is built from 13 residues. The V end was cut by 2 bases, the J end by 7 bases, with 11 bases between. CDR3 DNA sequence: TGTGCCAGCAGTTACGGAGAGGGCTCTGGCTACACCTTC. Translated: CASSYGEGSGYTF.

The CDR3, as DNA: TGTGCCAGCAGTCCTTGGACTGAAGCTGAAGCTTTCTTT. This translates into CASSPWTEAEAFF. V usage is TRBV28 and J usage is TRBJ1-1; D not certain. The germline V gene has CDR1 MDHEN and CDR2 SYDVKM. The germline V and J ends were trimmed by 5 bases and 6 bases, with 13 bases remaining between them. This CDR3 region has 13 residues. The full variable domain, completed using reference TRBV28 and TRBJ1-1, is DVKVTQSSRYLVKRTGEKVFLECVQDMDHENMFWYRQDPGLGLRLIYFSYDVKMKEKGDIPEGYSVSREKKERFSLILESASTNQTSMYLCASSPWTEAEAFFGQGTRLTVV.

V is TRBV7-9 and J is TRBJ2-1; D is undetermined. V shed 1 base and J shed 1 base, with 17 bases lying between them. CDR1 is SEHNR, CDR2 FQNEAQ, per germline (reference sequence). The CDR3 runs 18 residues. DNA of the CDR3: TGTGCCAGCAGCTTAGAGGTCGCGAGCTTGGGGTCCTACAATGAGCAGTTCTTC. Protein: CASSLEVASLGSYNEQFF.

The chain carries TRBV6-1 and TRBJ1-1; maybe TRBD1 (5 bases). The CDR3 covers 18 residues. Per germline, CDR1 MNHNS and CDR2 SASEGT. Trimming removed 0 bases from V and 10 bases from J, with 27 bases in between. The CDR3 loop reads CASSEALRGTLGRAGAFF. CDR3 nucleotide sequence: TGTGCCAGCAGTGAAGCGCTTCGGGGTACCTTGGGCAGGGCGGGAGCTTTCTTT.

The V gene is TRBV11-2, the J gene TRBJ1-5, with 10 bases fitting TRBD1. J gave up 7 bases and V 5 bases, and 5 bases lay outside the gene matches. From germline, CDR1 is SGHAT and CDR2 FQNNGV. This CDR3 has 14 residues. CDR3 region: CASSPDRGHQPQHF. DNA of the CDR3: TGTGCCAGCAGCCCCGACAGGGGGCACCAGCCCCAGCATTTT.

The V call is TRBV19, the J call TRBJ1-1, with TRBD1 matching over 10 bases. The CDR3 covers 14 residues. V was pared by 6 bases and J by 4 bases, with 5 bases of the junction left unmatched. Looked up from germline, CDR1 is LNHDA and CDR2 is SQIVND (reference sequence). The CDR3 DNA reads as TGTGCCAGTAGCGACAGGGGGCTGGGCACTGAAGCTTTCTTT. Translation gives CASSDRGLGTEAFF.

This chain links TRBV20-1 with TRBJ2-7; TRBD2 might be the D (5 bases). Germline V CDR1 and CDR2: DFQATT, SNEGSKA (reference sequence). This CDR3 spans 11 amino acids. Trimming removed 2 bases at V and 7 bases at J, with 9 bases between. CDR3 residues: CSARQSGEQYF. The CDR3 DNA reads as TGCAGTGCTAGACAATCGGGGGAGCAGTACTTC.

The V call is TRBV10-3, the J call TRBJ2-2; D unclear. The CDR3 runs to 14 residues. With 3 bases removed from V and 1 base from J, the gap between germline ends came to 6 bases. Germline CDR1 reads ENHRY; CDR2 reads SYGVKD. CDR3 DNA sequence: TGTGCCATCAGTGAATCGAAGAACACCGGGGAGCTGTTTTTT. Its translation: CAISESKNTGELFF.

This rearrangement joins TRBV5-1 to TRBJ2-5; 8 nucleotides align to TRBD1. J gave up 2 bases and V 4 bases, and 7 bases lay outside the gene matches. Germline CDR1 reads SGHRS; CDR2 reads YFSETQ. The CDR3 sequence is 15 residues long. The CDR3 DNA reads as TGCGCCAGCAGCGTCGGACAGGGCGGTCAAGAGACCCAGTACTTC. Translation: CASSVGQGGQETQYF.

The CDR3 sequence: CATSREQGRGQPQHF. The CDR3 nucleotides are TGTGCCACCAGCAGAGAACAGGGAAGAGGTCAGCCCCAGCATTTT. V and J are TRBV15 and TRBJ1-5; maybe TRBD1 (6 bases). CDR3 length: 15 residues. The ends were cut back, 0 bases at V and 6 bases at J, with 12 bases in the middle. Germline CDR1 is LNHNV and CDR2 is YYDKDF (reference sequence).

The sample holds a few counts of this clone. V usage is TRBV4-1 and J usage is TRBJ2-5; 13 bases align to TRBD2. From germline, CDR1 is MGHRA and CDR2 YSYEKL. V dropped 4 bases and J dropped 2; count of bases not matched to a gene: 4. CDR3 length equals 16 residues. The chain's CDR3 is CASSLILAGGQETQYF. CDR3 nucleotide sequence: TGCGCCAGCAGCCTCATACTAGCGGGGGGGCAAGAGACCCAGTACTTC.

This chain links TRBV5-1 with TRBJ2-1, with TRBD2 matching over 13 bases. The CDR3 runs to 18 residues. Losses at the gene ends were 1 base for V and 7 bases for J; bases not matched to a gene: 11. From germline, CDR1 is SGHRS and CDR2 YFSETQ. CDR3 nucleotides: TGCGCCAGCAGCTTGCGGACTAGCGGGGGCAAAAATTGGAATGAGCAGTTCTTC. Its protein is CASSLRTSGGKNWNEQFF.

The J gene is TRBJ2-7, the V gene TRBV7-6; D is possibly TRBD1 (7 bases). The germline V gene encodes CDR1 SGHVS and CDR2 FNYEAQ. Trimming removed 1 base at V and 5 bases at J, with 18 bases between. The CDR3 is 16 amino acids. Written as DNA, the CDR3 is TGTGCCAGCAGCTTAGATGTGGAGGGGGCGGGGCACGAGCAGTACTTC. Protein: CASSLDVEGAGHEQYF.

The V gene is TRBV2, the J gene TRBJ2-7; D gene uncertain. From germline, CDR1 is SNHLY and CDR2 FYNNEI. Trimming left V 4 bases short and J 5 bases short, with 9 bases between. This CDR3 contains 12 residues. The CDR3, as DNA: TGTGCCAGCAGTGTGGGGTCCAACGAGCAGTACTTC. Amino acids: CASSVGSNEQYF.

Here the CDR3 DNA reads TGTGCCAGCAGCCCGGGTCAGGACCCGCTGTCCTACGAGCAGTACTTC. Protein product: CASSPGQDPLSYEQYF. The V gene is TRBV11-2, the J gene TRBJ2-7; unclear D gene. The CDR3 totals 16 residues. Trimming cost V 5 bases and J 1 base, with 18 bases left between them. In germline, CDR1 is SGHAT, CDR2 FQNNGV.

This clone was counted once. This rearrangement joins TRBV6-5 to TRBJ2-3; unclear D gene. The germline V gene has CDR1 MNHEY and CDR2 SVGAGI. Trimming removed 7 bases from V and 2 bases from J, with 10 bases in between. The CDR3 runs 13 residues. CDR3 sequence (DNA): TGTGCCAGCAACGAAGGTAACACAGATACGCAGTATTTT. Encoded protein: CASNEGNTDTQYF.

V usage is TRBV12-5 and J usage is TRBJ2-1; TRBD1 matches 8 bases. CDR1 is LGHNT, CDR2 FRNRAP, per germline. After removal of 6 bases from V and 2 bases from J, the junction contained 6 bases not matched to a gene. This CDR3 comprises 15 residues. This CDR3 reads CASGSTGAAYNEQFF. The DNA for the CDR3 is TGTGCTAGTGGGTCGACAGGGGCGGCCTACAATGAGCAGTTCTTC.

The chain has TRBV2 and TRBJ1-1, with D possibly matching TRBD1 (6 bases). Germline V gene lookup returns CDR1 SNHLY and CDR2 FYNNEI. Trimming took off 6 bases at V and 5 bases at J, with 16 bases between the two ends. There are 14 residues in the CDR3. Here the CDR3 reads CASRGMGGRTEAFF. CDR3 DNA sequence: TGTGCCAGCAGGGGTATGGGGGGCCGAACTGAAGCTTTCTTT.

This chain connects TRBV19 to TRBJ1-2; D uncertain. Trimming cost V 5 bases and J 3 bases, with 4 bases left between them. This CDR3 is 11 amino acids long. CDR1 LNHDA and CDR2 SQIVND come from the germline V gene (reference sequence). Here the CDR3 reads CASSLDYGYTF. The CDR3 nucleotides read TGTGCCAGTAGTCTGGACTATGGCTACACCTTC.

The chain links TRBV6-5 to TRBJ2-2; 8 nucleotides match TRBD2. V lost 6 bases, J lost 1 base, and 4 bases stayed unmatched. The germline CDR1 and CDR2 sequences are MNHEY and SVGAGI. This CDR3 has 15 amino acids. CDR3 in amino acids: CASRRSGVNTGELFF. CDR3 nucleotides: TGTGCCAGCAGGCGTAGCGGGGTGAACACCGGGGAGCTGTTTTTT.

The chain has TRBV5-1 and TRBJ1-1; D ambiguous. The length of the CDR3 is 15 residues. The germline V gene has CDR1 SGHRS and CDR2 YFSETQ. The V gene lost 5 bases and the J gene lost 1 base, with 15 bases spanning the gap. CDR3 bases: TGCGCCAGCAGTGACACCAGGAGGGCGAACACTGAAGCTTTCTTT. Amino acid sequence: CASSDTRRANTEAFF.

The chain carries TRBV7-8 and TRBJ1-5; the D is unclear. Germline V gene data show CDR1 as SGHVS and CDR2 as FQNEAQ. The CDR3 is 14 amino acids. The V and J ends lost 4 bases and 11 bases respectively, with 18 bases between them. DNA for the CDR3: TGTGCCAGCAGCTCCGTGAGGGTATCCGTAGCCCAGCATTTT. Translation gives CASSSVRVSVAQHF. The full variable domain, rest sourced from reference TRBV7-8 and TRBJ1-5, is GAGVSQSPRYKVAKRGQDVALRCDPISGHVSLFWYQQALGQGPEFLTYFQNEAQLDKSGLPSDRFFAERPEGSVSTLKIQRTQQEDSAVYLCASSSVRVSVAQHFGDGTRLSIL.

The chain combines TRBV3-1 (or the pseudogene TRBV3-2) with TRBJ2-1; tentative D call: TRBD2 (6 bases). This CDR3 comprises 16 residues. Trimming removed 3 bases at V and 4 bases at J, with 16 bases between. In germline, CDR1 is LGHDT, CDR2 YNNKEL (reference sequence). The CDR3 sequence: CASSQIRDSLYNEQFF. The CDR3 bases are TGTGCCAGCAGCCAGATCCGGGACTCCTTATACAATGAGCAGTTCTTC.